This T cell receptor (beta chain) was documented in a study of cytomegalovirus exposure and HLA in healthy donors. Study-level findings and limits: As immune exposure information, only CMV serostatus was available. Rare sequences made up most TCRs, while some public TCRs were found in many donors.

PCR used 60 Vbeta primers and 13 Jbeta primers. Original handling: In a later analysis, around 10 million of some 80 million unique beta chains occurred in at least two donors. TCRdb's copy holds only in-frame clones and misses some; the assay was immunoSEQ multiplex PCR. That table is the source of V, J and clone size, and D and trimming were worked out from the DNA. The sample has about 190,000 clones, about 80% seen once. As for this clone: Antigen specificity is unknown.

CDR1 is LNHDA and CDR2 is SQIVND in the germline V gene (reference sequence). V trimming: 4 bases; J trimming: 6 bases; junction bases outside the gene matches: 11. This CDR3 region has 16 residues. Source material: PBMCs. The genes are TRBV19 and TRBJ1-5; 8 positions match TRBD1. The origin of this receptor is a boy between 10 and 17 years old in good health and CMV-seronegative. The CDR3: CASSNVQTGVGQPQHF. As DNA, the CDR3 is TGTGCCAGTAGTAACGTCCAGACAGGGGTAGGTCAGCCCCAGCATTTT. The whole variable domain, filled in from reference TRBV19 and TRBJ1-5, reads DGGITQSPKYLFRKEGQNVTLSCEQNLNHDAMYWYRQDPGQGLRLIYYSQIVNDFQKGDIAEGYSVSREKKESFPLTVTSAQKNPTAFYLCASSNVQTGVGQPQHFGDGTRLSIL.